Below, 7 T cell receptor beta chains from the same sample are listed, as sequenced in a study of T cells in Graves' hyperthyroidism and ophthalmopathy. Amplification of TCR beta CDR3 regions used RNA as the template. HTBI primers were employed in a first-round RT-PCR of the TCR CDR3. TCRdb fed the multiplex PCR reads into MiXCR, producing one record per CDR3 protein. The sample records about 560,000 distinct CDR3 sequences, roughly a sixth being singletons. The sequenced material came from blood. These TCRs come from a young woman with Graves' hyperthyroidism.

The chain is built from TRBV24-1 and TRBJ1-2, with TRBD1 matching 9 bases. The length of the CDR3 is 14 residues. Germline V gene sequence: CDR1 KGHDR, CDR2 SFDVKD. V trimming: 4 bases; J trimming: 7 bases; junction bases outside the gene matches: 6. CDR3 loop: CATSDVRTGVGYTF. CDR3 nucleotides: TGTGCCACCAGTGACGTTAGGACAGGGGTTGGCTACACCTTC.

This clonotype was found many times. The CDR3 protein is CASSLGGGTYNEQFF. The CDR3 bases are TGTGCCAGCAGCTTGGGAGGGGGCACCTACAATGAGCAGTTCTTC. The V call is TRBV7-9, the J call TRBJ2-1, with D perhaps being TRBD1 or TRBD2 (7 bases each). This CDR3 has 15 amino acids. V was shortened by 3 bases and J by 2 bases, with 11 bases between the two germline ends. Germline V CDR1 and CDR2: SEHNR, FQNEAQ (reference sequence).

The chain combines TRBV20-1 with TRBJ1-6; 9 bases agree with TRBD1. The germline gives CDR1 DFQATT, CDR2 SNEGSKA (reference sequence). This CDR3 contains 17 residues. The J segment lost 5 bases and the V segment lost 0 bases, leaving 8 bases of the junction unmatched. The CDR3 DNA reads as TGCAGTGCTAGAGATCAGCGACAGGGGGTGAATAATTCACCCCTCCACTTT. Translating it yields CSARDQRQGVNNSPLHF.

This clonotype was counted at least ten times. V usage is TRBV7-2 and J usage is TRBJ2-5, with a weak D call TRBD1 (6 bases). The germline V and J ends were trimmed by 4 bases and 0 bases, with 15 bases remaining between them. The CDR3 is made up of 16 amino acids. Per germline, CDR1 SGHTA and CDR2 FQGNSA. In DNA, the CDR3 is TGTGCCAGCAGCTCCTCGTGGACAGTCGACCAAGAGACCCAGTACTTC. Translation: CASSSSWTVDQETQYF.

The rearrangement uses TRBV18 and TRBJ2-2, with 10 positions matching TRBD1. The CDR3 length is 15 residues. CDR1 is KGHSH, CDR2 LQKENI, per germline. V shed 4 bases, J shed 4 bases, and the junction held 3 bases outside the gene matches. CDR3 sequence reads: CASSQGQGTTGELFF. DNA of the CDR3: TGTGCCAGCTCACAGGGACAGGGGACCACCGGGGAGCTGTTTTTT.

Concerning this clonotype: The junction departs from the called germline gene at one end, perhaps through a read error. The chain joins TRBV5-1 to TRBJ2-2; maybe TRBD1 (6 bases). Per germline, CDR1 SGHRS and CDR2 YFSETQ. The CDR3 contains 15 residues. This chain's CDR3 is CASSVWGTNTGELFF. CDR3 coding DNA: TGTGCCAGCAGCGTATGGGGGACAAACACCGGGGAGCTGTTTTTT. Full variable domain (missing parts from reference TRBV5-1 and TRBJ2-2): KAGVTQTPRYLIKTRGQQVTLSCSPISGHRSVSWYQQTPGQGLQFLFEYFSETQRNKGNFPGRFSGRQFSNSRSEMNVSTLELGDSALYLCASSVWGTNTGELFFGEGSRLTVL.

The chain employs TRBV7-9 and TRBJ2-2; D not resolved. The CDR3 covers 16 residues. Between the trimmed V and J ends, which lost 4 bases and 3 bases, there was a span of 15 bases. In germline, CDR1 is SEHNR, CDR2 FQNEAQ (reference sequence). This CDR3 is CASSSRRPRDTGELFF. The CDR3 region has the DNA TGTGCCAGCAGCTCCCGCCGTCCTCGGGACACCGGGGAGCTGTTTTTT.